This passage covers 11 T cell receptor beta chains from one sample sequenced in a study of early T cells in non-severe SARS-CoV-2 infection. TCRdb ran MiXCR on the 5' RACE reads and lists one entry per CDR3 protein. The sample has about 110,000 distinct CDR3 sequences; around 12% are singletons. The sequences come from whole blood, collected at baseline. All receptors derive from an adult who was a healthcare worker with PCR-confirmed SARS-CoV-2 infection or an uninfected control (not recorded which).

The J gene is TRBJ1-2, the V gene TRBV6-1; D gene unclear. CDR1 and CDR2 from the germline V gene are MNHNS and SASEGT. The V and J ends lost 6 bases and 1 base respectively, with 15 bases between them. This CDR3 is built from 15 residues. The DNA of the CDR3 is TGTGCCAGCAGCCGCGCGGGCTCCAGTAACTATGGCTACACCTTC. This codes for CASSRAGSSNYGYTF.

The genes are TRBV12-3 or TRBV12-4 and TRBJ2-2; D is uncertain. The CDR3 contains 13 residues. V lost 7 bases, J lost 4 bases, and 10 bases lay in between. CDR3 in DNA: TGTGCCAGCACTCAGGACGTCACCGGGGAGCTGTTTTTT. Translation gives CASTQDVTGELFF.

This clonotype was counted a few times. The chain joins TRBV6-6 to TRBJ2-5; TRBD2 aligns across 12 bases. The J segment lost 5 bases and the V segment lost 8 bases, leaving 9 bases of the junction unmatched. The germline V gene has CDR1 MNHNY and CDR2 SVGAGI (reference sequence). CDR3 size: 15 residues. CDR3 DNA: TGTGCCAGCTCTAGCGGGGGGGTGGTTTCTGAGACCCAGTACTTC. It translates to CASSSGGVVSETQYF.

This clonotype has just a few counts. This chain joins TRBV28 and TRBJ1-2, with a possible D match to TRBD1 (5 bases). The CDR3 length is 13 residues. CDR1 is MDHEN and CDR2 is SYDVKM in the germline V gene. V shed 4 bases and J shed 4 bases, with 10 bases lying between them. The CDR3: CASSSGSSYGYTF. CDR3 in DNA: TGTGCCAGCAGTTCAGGGTCCAGCTATGGCTACACCTTC.

This clonotype was counted between two and nine times. CDR3 DNA: TGCAGTGCTAAACCCGGGACGGAGTACAATGAGCAGTTCTTC. This gives the protein CSAKPGTEYNEQFF. V gene TRBV20-1 combines with J gene TRBJ2-1; the D gene could be TRBD1 or TRBD2 (5 bases each). Germline V gene lookup returns CDR1 DFQATT and CDR2 SNEGSKA (reference sequence). The length of the CDR3 is 14 residues. V lost 4 bases, J lost 4 bases, and 14 bases lay in between.

The chain couples TRBV5-1 to TRBJ1-2; the D is unclear. Germline assignment: CDR1 SGHRS and CDR2 YFSETQ. Deletions cut 4 bases from V and 3 bases from J, with 13 bases between. This CDR3 comprises 14 residues. CDR3 region: CASSPIGGHYGYTF. The CDR3 DNA is TGCGCCAGCAGCCCGATAGGCGGTCACTATGGCTACACCTTC. Full variable domain (remainder filled in from reference TRBV5-1 and TRBJ1-2): KAGVTQTPRYLIKTRGQQVTLSCSPISGHRSVSWYQQTPGQGLQFLFEYFSETQRNKGNFPGRFSGRQFSNSRSEMNVSTLELGDSALYLCASSPIGGHYGYTFGSGTRLTVV.

This chain connects TRBV6-5 to TRBJ2-7; D call uncertain. CDR3 length: 15 residues. The V and J ends lost 0 bases and 7 bases respectively, with 16 bases between them. Germline V gene data show CDR1 as MNHEY and CDR2 as SVGAGI. The CDR3 region is CASSYSGLQSREQYF. DNA of the CDR3: TGTGCCAGCAGTTACTCAGGGCTGCAGTCCCGGGAGCAGTACTTC.

This clonotype was picked up a small number of times. The chain has TRBV27 and TRBJ1-2; 8 bases align to TRBD1. V lost 2 bases, J lost 8 bases, and 7 bases stayed unmatched. Germline V gives CDR1 MNHEY, CDR2 SMNVEV (reference sequence). The CDR3 is 14 residues long. The CDR3 here is CASSLQGAVEGYTF. The DNA of the CDR3 is TGTGCCAGCAGTTTACAGGGGGCGGTTGAAGGCTACACCTTC.

The sample holds a few counts of this clonotype. This chain joins TRBV11-3 and TRBJ2-1; 11 nucleotides agree with TRBD2. The CDR3 extends over 17 amino acids. Germline-derived CDR1 and CDR2 are SGHNT and YENEEA. After removal of 4 bases from V and 3 bases from J, the junction contained 8 bases not matched to a gene. The CDR3 loop reads CASSYGLAGVDYNEQFF. The CDR3 coding sequence is TGTGCCAGCAGCTACGGACTAGCGGGTGTAGACTACAATGAGCAGTTCTTC.

This clonotype was observed a few times. This sequence joins TRBV5-4 and TRBJ2-2; possibly TRBD2 for D (5 bases). CDR1 SGHNT and CDR2 YYREEE come from the germline V gene (reference sequence). The V end lost 0 bases, the J end lost 4 bases, and 16 bases lay between the germline ends. The CDR3 length is 17 residues. CDR3 sequence reads: CASSLAARRAGTGELFF. The CDR3 coding sequence is TGTGCCAGCAGCTTGGCCGCCAGGCGGGCAGGCACCGGGGAGCTGTTTTTT.

This clonotype was seen ten or more times. CDR3 coding DNA: TGTGCCAGCAGTAGGGACAGGGGAGACTATGGCTACACCTTC. Translated: CASSRDRGDYGYTF. V is TRBV12-3 or TRBV12-4 and J is TRBJ1-2; TRBD1 matches 10 bases. This CDR3 has 14 residues. Unmatched junction bases numbered 3, after V lost 5 bases and J lost 3 bases.